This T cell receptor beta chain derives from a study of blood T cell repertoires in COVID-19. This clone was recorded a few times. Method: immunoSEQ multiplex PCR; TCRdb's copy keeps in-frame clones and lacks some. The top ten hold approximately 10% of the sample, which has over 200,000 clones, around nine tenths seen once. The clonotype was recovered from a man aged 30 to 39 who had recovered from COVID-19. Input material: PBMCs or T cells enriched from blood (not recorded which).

The CDR3 is CASSPRDTRTAFF. The CDR3 nucleotides read TGTGCCAGCAGCCCAAGGGACACCCGAACAGCTTTCTTT. The rearrangement joins TRBV7-8 to TRBJ1-1, with TRBD1 as a possible D gene (6 bases). Trimming took 5 bases from V and 10 from J, leaving 17 bases between them. Germline CDR1 SGHVS, CDR2 FQNEAQ. The CDR3 is 13 amino acids.